A selection of T cell receptor beta chains follows, all from one sample in a study of shared clonotypes between healthy human individuals. Using immunoSEQ multiplex PCR, the repertoire was profiled, and TCRdb retains in-frame clones only, with some absent. Found here are over 400,000 clones, 60% to 80% of them singletons; the top ten hold about 12%. The source material was PBMCs. The receptors stem from a woman aged 40 to 50 in good health. Some clones in this sample may be carry-over from other donors' samples. The CDR3 runs from the conserved cysteine through the conserved F or W. Each record gives: V gene, clone size, J gene, CDR3 length, D gene, CDR3 protein, CDR3 DNA. D genes are given only for firm matches. Size is omitted from some rows. Given values are once, few, many or a class for expanded clones.

TRBV18	.	TRBJ2-3	12	.	CASSPNTDTQYF	TGTGCCAGCTCACCTAACACAGATACGCAGTATTTT
TRBV5-6	.	TRBJ2-4	12	.	CASSRSGRIQYF	TGTGCCAGCAGCCGTTCGGGACGGATTCAGTACTTC
TRBV5-1	.	TRBJ2-7	15	TRBD1	CASSSYRGAPYEQYF	TGCGCCAGCAGCTCCTACAGGGGAGCCCCCTACGAGCAGTACTTC
TRBV6-5	.	TRBJ1-1	15	.	CASSYSLLLGTEAFF	TGTGCCAGCAGTTACTCCCTCCTACTAGGGACTGAAGCTTTCTTT
TRBV15	.	TRBJ2-5	15	.	CATSSRLSSRETQYF	TGTGCCACCAGCAGTCGGCTTAGCTCCCGAGAGACCCAGTACTTC
TRBV27	.	TRBJ2-1	13	TRBD2	CASSLSQRGSKFF	TGTGCCAGCAGTTTAAGTCAGCGCGGGAGCAAGTTCTTC
TRBV6-1	many	TRBJ2-1	13	TRBD2	CATPIAGGVEQFF	TGTGCCACCCCCATAGCGGGAGGTGTTGAGCAGTTCTTC
TRBV19	.	TRBJ2-1	15	TRBD2	CASSPSSGTYNEQFF	TGTGCCAGTAGTCCCTCTAGCGGGACCTACAATGAGCAGTTCTTC
TRBV12-5	.	TRBJ2-2	15	.	CASGLVLGGVAELFF	TGTGCTAGTGGTTTGGTACTCGGTGGGGTAGCTGAGCTGTTTTTT
TRBV13	.	TRBJ2-2	12	.	CASSLTTGELFF	TGTGCCAGCAGCTTAACCACCGGGGAGCTGTTTTTT
TRBV2	.	TRBJ2-3	16	.	CASSERGPQLKYTQYF	TGTGCCAGCAGTGAACGGGGACCCCAATTGAAGTATACGCAGTATTTT
TRBV7-9	.	TRBJ2-7	13	.	CASSPDKSYEQYF	TGTGCCAGCAGCCCAGACAAGTCCTACGAGCAGTACTTC
TRBV6-1	.	TRBJ2-5	17	.	CASSEVGGDGPQETQYF	TGTGCCAGCAGTGAAGTCGGAGGGGACGGCCCCCAAGAGACCCAGTACTTC
TRBV5-1	.	TRBJ2-1	19	.	CASSLGGRYGLSSYNEQFF	TGCGCCAGCAGCTTGGGAGGACGTTACGGGTTAAGCTCCTACAATGAGCAGTTCTTC
TRBV19	.	TRBJ2-3	16	.	CASSIRYSASTDTQYF	TGTGCCAGTAGTATAAGGTACTCCGCTAGCACAGATACGCAGTATTTT
TRBV5-5	.	TRBJ1-2	14	.	CASSLGDSRYGYTF	TGTGCCAGCAGCTTGGGAGACAGTCGGTATGGCTACACCTTC
TRBV4-1	.	TRBJ1-5	14	.	CASSQSSSNQPQHF	TGCGCCAGCAGCCAAAGCAGCAGCAATCAGCCCCAGCATTTT
TRBV19	few	TRBJ2-1	13	.	CASSIASYNEQFF	TGTGCCAGTAGTATAGCTAGCTACAATGAGCAGTTCTTC
TRBV21-1	.	TRBJ1-2	12	.	CATPTDYYGYTF	TGTGCCACCCCGACAGACTACTATGGCTACACCTTC
TRBV7-3	many	TRBJ2-7	16	TRBD2	CASSLRQTSGKDEQYF	TGTGCCAGCAGCTTAAGGCAGACTAGCGGGAAGGACGAGCAGTACTTC
TRBV7-3	.	TRBJ1-5	16	.	CASSPWDGHSNQPQHF	TGTGCCAGCAGCCCCTGGGACGGCCATAGCAATCAGCCCCAGCATTTT
TRBV29-1	few	TRBJ2-7	13	.	CSVATTGNYGQYF	TGCAGCGTTGCAACTACGGGGAACTACGGGCAGTACTTC
TRBV5-5	few	TRBJ2-1	14	.	CASSYPGSYNEQFF	TGTGCCAGCAGCTACCCCGGGTCCTACAATGAGCAGTTCTTC
TRBV10-1	.	TRBJ1-1	14	.	CASSEGRTNTEAFF	TGCGCCAGCAGTGAGGGACGGACGAACACTGAAGCTTTCTTT
TRBV7-3	.	TRBJ2-2	15	TRBD1	CASSRQGPDTGELFF	TGTGCCAGCAGCCGACAGGGGCCGGACACCGGGGAGCTGTTTTTT
TRBV11-2	.	TRBJ2-1	14	.	CASSFHDDYNEQFF	TGTGCCAGCAGCTTCCATGACGATTACAATGAGCAGTTCTTC
TRBV28	few	TRBJ1-5	15	.	CASSLGGTRNQPQHF	TGTGCCAGCAGTTTGGGCGGGACACGAAATCAGCCCCAGCATTTT